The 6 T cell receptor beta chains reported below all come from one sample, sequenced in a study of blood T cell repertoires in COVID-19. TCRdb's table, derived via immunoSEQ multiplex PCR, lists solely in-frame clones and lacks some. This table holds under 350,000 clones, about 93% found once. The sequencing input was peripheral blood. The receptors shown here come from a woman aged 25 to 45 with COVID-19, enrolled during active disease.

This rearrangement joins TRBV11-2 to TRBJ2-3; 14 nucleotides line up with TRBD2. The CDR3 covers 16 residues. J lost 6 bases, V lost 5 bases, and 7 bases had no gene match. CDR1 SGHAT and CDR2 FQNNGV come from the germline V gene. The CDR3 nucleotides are TGTGCCAGCAGCCTGCGACTAGCGGGAGGGCCGGATACGCAGTATTTT. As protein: CASSLRLAGGPDTQYF.

CDR3 sequence reads: CSVEGLAGGLEQFF. The CDR3 DNA is TGCAGCGTTGAGGGACTAGCGGGAGGGCTTGAGCAGTTCTTC. The gene calls are TRBV29-1 and TRBJ2-1; TRBD2 matches 16 bases. The CDR3 sequence is 14 residues long. Germline CDR1 and CDR2: SQVTM and ANQGSEA. V lost 3 bases, J lost 9 bases, and 2 bases stayed unmatched.

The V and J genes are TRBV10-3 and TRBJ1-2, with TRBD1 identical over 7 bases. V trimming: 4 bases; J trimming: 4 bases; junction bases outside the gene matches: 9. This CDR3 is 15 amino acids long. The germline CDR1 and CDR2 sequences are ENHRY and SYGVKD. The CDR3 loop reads CAISVSQGFGYGYTF. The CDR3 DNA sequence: TGTGCCATCAGTGTATCACAGGGGTTTGGCTATGGCTACACCTTC.

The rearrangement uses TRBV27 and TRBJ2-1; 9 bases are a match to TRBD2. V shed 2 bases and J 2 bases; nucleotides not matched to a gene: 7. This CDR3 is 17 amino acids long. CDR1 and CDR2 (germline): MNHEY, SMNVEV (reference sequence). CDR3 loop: CASSLEVAGAAYNEQFF. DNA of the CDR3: TGTGCCAGCAGTTTAGAGGTAGCGGGAGCAGCCTACAATGAGCAGTTCTTC.

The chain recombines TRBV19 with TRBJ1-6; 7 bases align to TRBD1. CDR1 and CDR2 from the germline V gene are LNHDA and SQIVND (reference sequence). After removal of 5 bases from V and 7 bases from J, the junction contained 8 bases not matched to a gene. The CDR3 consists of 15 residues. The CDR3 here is CASSSRQGENSPLHF. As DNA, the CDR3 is TGTGCCAGTAGTTCCCGACAGGGAGAGAATTCACCCCTCCACTTT.

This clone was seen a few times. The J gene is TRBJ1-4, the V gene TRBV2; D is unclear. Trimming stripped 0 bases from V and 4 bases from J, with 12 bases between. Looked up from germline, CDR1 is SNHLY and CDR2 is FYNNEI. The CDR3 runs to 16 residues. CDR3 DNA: TGTGCCAGCAGTGAAGCGAGGAGCAAACATAATGAAAAACTGTTTTTT. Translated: CASSEARSKHNEKLFF.